What follows are 6 T cell receptor beta chains derived from one specimen sequenced in a study of PD-1 blockade in mismatch repair-deficient tumors. Libraries were prepared by immunoSEQ multiplex PCR; TCRdb keeps only in-frame clonotypes and omits some of them. The repertoire includes 100,000 to 150,000 clones, 86% of them detected once, and about 13% sits in the top ten. Sequencing used peripheral blood, obtained 44 weeks after starting pembrolizumab. These receptors were obtained from an adult with mismatch repair-deficient cancer.

The chain couples TRBV9 to TRBJ2-2; 8 bases match TRBD2. The junction had 0 bases not matched to a gene; V was cut back by 4 bases and J by 1 base. The length of the CDR3 is 14 residues. Germline assignment: CDR1 SGDLS and CDR2 YYNGEE. This CDR3 reads CASSREGNTGELFF. The CDR3 DNA reads TGTGCCAGCAGCCGGGAGGGGAACACCGGGGAGCTGTTTTTT.

Only one count was recorded for this clone. The chain employs TRBV4-1 and TRBJ2-1, with 8 bases aligning to TRBD2. Per the germline V gene, CDR1 is MGHRA and CDR2 is YSYEKL. The CDR3 loop spans 20 amino acids. Trimming cost V 0 bases and J 2 bases; bases outside gene matches: 15. The CDR3 bases are TGCGCCAGCAGCCAAGATGGGGGGCCGGCTAAGCGGGAGCCCTACAATGAGCAGTTCTTC. Amino acids: CASSQDGGPAKREPYNEQFF.

This chain connects TRBV5-6 to TRBJ2-7; 9 nucleotides match TRBD1. The germline CDR1 and CDR2 sequences are SGHDT and YYEEEE. Unmatched junction bases numbered 3, after V lost 0 bases and J lost 2 bases. The CDR3 runs to 15 residues. This chain's CDR3 is CASSLGQGGTYEQYF. CDR3 bases: TGTGCCAGCAGCTTGGGACAGGGGGGGACCTACGAGCAGTACTTC. Full variable domain (outside the CDR3, taken from reference TRBV5-6 and TRBJ2-7): DAGVTQSPTHLIKTRGQQVTLRCSPKSGHDTVSWYQQALGQGPQFIFQYYEEEERQRGNFPDRFSGHQFPNYSSELNVNALLLGDSALYLCASSLGQGGTYEQYFGPGTRLTVT.

The chain is built from TRBV6-5 and TRBJ2-7; 9 bases map to TRBD1. J was trimmed by 4 bases and V by 5 bases; bases with no gene match: 6. The CDR3 runs 14 residues. CDR1 and CDR2 from the germline V gene are MNHEY and SVGAGI. The CDR3 DNA follows: TGTGCCAGCAGTCGGGACAGGGTAGAGTACGAGCAGTACTTC. Its translation: CASSRDRVEYEQYF.

This sequence joins TRBV10-1 and TRBJ2-1, with 7 bases fitting TRBD1. The V and J ends lost 4 bases and 4 bases, in that order; junction bases with no gene match: 16. The length of the CDR3 is 18 residues. Germline CDR1 reads WNHNN; CDR2 reads SYGVQD (reference sequence). DNA for the CDR3: TGCGCCAGCAGTGCTGGGGGACATCGAGAGGGGGCGTACAATGAGCAGTTCTTC. It yields the protein CASSAGGHREGAYNEQFF.

This clone was counted only a few times. The chain is built from TRBV6-1 and TRBJ1-5; D is possibly TRBD1 (6 bases). The CDR3 length is 16 residues. V dropped 1 base and J dropped 2 bases, with 12 bases sitting between them. Looked up from germline, CDR1 is MNHNS and CDR2 is SASEGT. The DNA for the CDR3 is TGTGCCAGCAGTGAAGAGGCGGGGGCGGGCAATCAGCCCCAGCATTTT. Translated: CASSEEAGAGNQPQHF.